The source of this T cell receptor beta chain is a study of identifying expanded T cells in peripheral blood. The data were produced by immunoSEQ multiplex PCR, yet TCRdb's version contains in-frame clones alone and is incomplete. The sample lists 51,000 or so clones; roughly 80% were seen once. Germline CDR1 is SGHNT and CDR2 is YYREEE (reference sequence). Trimming removed 3 bases from V and 6 bases from J; junction bases left unmatched: 13. The CDR3 loop spans 17 amino acids. The source material was blood. The genes are TRBV5-4 and TRBJ2-3, with TRBD2 matching over 10 bases. This receptor was identified in a person aged 18 to 75 in good health. The CDR3 DNA sequence: TGTGCCAGCAGCTCCCCAGCGGGGGGGCGAGTTGCCGATACGCAGTATTTT. Protein product: CASSSPAGGRVADTQYF.